These 15 T cell receptor beta chains came from one sample sequenced in a study of preoperative IRX-2 immunotherapy in early breast cancer. The treatment is: preoperative locoregional IRX-2 cytokine immunotherapy. Method: immunoSEQ multiplex PCR; TCRdb's copy keeps in-frame clones and lacks some. This table holds roughly 99,000 clones, approximately 90% found once. The source material was tumor tissue, sampled after IRX-2 immunotherapy. All receptors come from a human donor with breast cancer.

The chain has TRBV6-8 and TRBJ1-1; D gene unclear. The CDR3 is 13 amino acids. V lost 10 bases and J lost 3, with 15 bases in between. Germline lookup yields CDR1 MNHGY and CDR2 SAAAGT. The CDR3 spells CAIRSVSDTEAFF. CDR3 coding DNA: TGTGCCATCAGATCTGTGTCTGACACTGAAGCTTTCTTT.

This chain connects TRBV30 to TRBJ1-4; D not certain. Germline CDR1 reads GTSNPN; CDR2 reads SVGIG (reference sequence). The germline V and J ends were trimmed by 1 base and 8 bases, with 8 bases remaining between them. This CDR3 contains 12 residues. Here the CDR3 DNA reads TGTGCCTGGAGTGAGACGCGGGAAAAACTGTTTTTT. This translates into CAWSETREKLFF.

The V gene is TRBV6-8, the J gene TRBJ2-5; 7 bases align to TRBD1. CDR3 length: 14 residues. Trimming cost V 10 bases and J 7 bases; bases outside gene matches: 15. CDR1 is MNHGY and CDR2 is SAAAGT in the germline V gene. CDR3 residues: CATIRDSSSRTQYF. Here the CDR3 DNA reads TGTGCCACCATCCGGGACAGCTCATCTCGGACCCAGTACTTC.

The rearrangement links TRBV19 to TRBJ1-2; a possible D gene is TRBD1 (5 bases). Trimming took off 2 bases at V and 6 bases at J, with 13 bases between the two ends. The CDR3 covers 14 residues. Germline CDR1 and CDR2: LNHDA and SQIVND (reference sequence). CDR3 sequence (DNA): TGTGCCAGTAGTATACGGGGGTCTGATCATGGCTACACCTTC. Translation: CASSIRGSDHGYTF.

V is TRBV6-8 and J is TRBJ1-3; D is ambiguous. Trimming took off 5 bases at V and 0 bases at J, with 14 bases between the two ends. This CDR3 is 16 amino acids long. Germline loops: CDR1 MNHGY, CDR2 SAAAGT. The CDR3 DNA is TGTGCCAGCAGTGAGAAACATCCAAGCTCTGGAAACACCATATATTTT. Amino acid sequence: CASSEKHPSSGNTIYF.

This clone was detected only once. The genes are TRBV11-3 and TRBJ2-7, with 12 nucleotides matching TRBD2. The CDR3 covers 16 residues. V gave up 5 bases and J gave up 3 bases; unmatched junction bases: 8. From germline, CDR1 is SGHNT and CDR2 YENEEA. The CDR3 reads CASSHPSGRAHYEQYF. CDR3 in DNA: TGTGCCAGCAGCCATCCTAGCGGGAGGGCCCACTACGAGCAGTACTTC.

The CDR3 DNA reads as TGTGCCAGCACCCTCGGACACTTCTCTGGAAACACCATATATTTT. The encoded protein is CASTLGHFSGNTIYF. The chain recombines TRBV6-7 with TRBJ1-3; D might be TRBD1 (5 bases). TRBV6-7 is sorted into the ORF group, with uncertain function. Trimming pared 7 bases from V and 0 bases from J, leaving 13 bases between. The CDR3 is 15 residues long.

With respect to this clone: This CDR3 is also generated by other DNA sequences in the sample. The chain is built from TRBV5-1 and TRBJ1-1; 7 bases are shared with TRBD1. The CDR3 contains 14 residues. The V gene end was trimmed by 4 bases and the J gene end by 0 bases; junction bases not matched to a gene: 3. Germline V gives CDR1 SGHRS, CDR2 YFSETQ. The CDR3 DNA sequence: TGCGCCAGCAGCCTGGGGACAGTGAACACTGAAGCTTTCTTT. As protein: CASSLGTVNTEAFF.

Within the sample, this clone is medium-sized. CDR3 bases: TGTGCCAGCTGCGGGGGGGTGGCCAAAAACATTCAGTACTTC. Its translation: CASCGGVAKNIQYF. The chain employs TRBV6-8 and TRBJ2-4; 9 bases line up with TRBD2. This CDR3 is 14 amino acids long. Per the germline V gene, CDR1 is MNHGY and CDR2 is SAAAGT. With V trimmed by 8 bases and J by 1 base, 3 bases remained unmatched.

The rearrangement joins TRBV5-1 to TRBJ2-1, with TRBD2 identical over 11 bases. This CDR3 is built from 15 residues. Per germline, CDR1 SGHRS and CDR2 YFSETQ. V lost 4 bases, J lost 8 bases, and 8 bases stayed unmatched. The CDR3 DNA follows: TGCGCCAGCAGCCTAGGGCTAGCGGGGGGAGATGAGCAGTTCTTC. Its protein is CASSLGLAGGDEQFF.

This chain connects TRBV28 to TRBJ1-4; 7 bases are shared with TRBD1. The CDR3 is 16 amino acids. The ends lost 5 bases at V and 5 bases at J; junction bases unmatched: 11. CDR1 and CDR2 from the germline V gene are MDHEN and SYDVKM. The CDR3 nucleotides are TGTGCCAGCAGTCCCGCCCTCGAGGGACAGAATGAAAAACTGTTTTTT. Residues: CASSPALEGQNEKLFF.

This clone showed up just a few times. This chain joins TRBV11-3 and TRBJ2-3, with 7 bases fitting TRBD2. The CDR3 extends over 16 amino acids. The germline gives CDR1 SGHNT, CDR2 YENEEA. The V and J ends lost 5 bases and 3 bases, in that order; junction bases with no gene match: 11. CDR3 residues: CASSAGTGGRTDTQYF. CDR3 nucleotides: TGTGCCAGCAGCGCCGGGACGGGGGGAAGGACAGATACGCAGTATTTT. Complete variable domain (other parts from reference TRBV11-3 and TRBJ2-3): EAGVVQSPRYKIIEKKQPVAFWCNPISGHNTLYWYLQNLGQGPELLIRYENEEAVDDSQLPKDRFSAERLKGVDSTLKIQPAELGDSAVYLCASSAGTGGRTDTQYFGPGTRLTVL.

The chain is built from TRBV6-8 and TRBJ2-1, with D uncertain. Germline V gives CDR1 MNHGY, CDR2 SAAAGT. The CDR3 has 15 amino acids. Trimming took 4 bases from V and 3 from J, leaving 13 bases between them. In DNA form, the CDR3 reads TGTGCCAGCAGTTCACAGACGCTGCTCTACAATGAGCAGTTCTTC. The encoded protein is CASSSQTLLYNEQFF.

The V gene is TRBV5-1, the J gene TRBJ2-7; 8 bases map to TRBD2. Germline assignment: CDR1 SGHRS and CDR2 YFSETQ. Unmatched junction bases numbered 8, after V lost 0 bases and J lost 3 bases. There are 16 residues in the CDR3. DNA of the CDR3: TGCGCCAGCAGCTTGGCCTTGGGACTAGAGTACTACGAGCAGTACTTC. Translating gives CASSLALGLEYYEQYF.

The genes are TRBV5-1 and TRBJ2-5; possibly TRBD2 for D (6 bases). The V end lost 0 bases, the J end lost 1 base, and 13 bases lay between the germline ends. The CDR3 totals 16 residues. In germline, CDR1 is SGHRS, CDR2 YFSETQ. CDR3 bases: TGCGCCAGCAGCTTGGGGGAGGTAGCGACCCAAGAGACCCAGTACTTC. Protein product: CASSLGEVATQETQYF.